This T cell receptor (beta chain) was captured in a study of cytomegalovirus exposure and HLA in healthy donors. Comments on this clone: The target antigen is unknown.

General study points: Sequencing probably produced one cluster of sequence variants that were highly shared. Reportedly, fewer N-insertions than the roughly 700-donor mean appeared in an Asian-associated ancestry cluster in a later analysis. Most TCR sequences were uncommon, yet certain public TCRs appeared in many donors. The authors later linked a missense DCLRE1C variant to TCR beta V- and J-gene trimming.

V was pared by 0 bases and J by 1 base, with 7 bases between. Germline CDR1 is GTSNPN and CDR2 is SVGIG (reference sequence). The CDR3 runs 13 residues. PCR involved 60 Vbeta and 13 Jbeta primers. Assay used: immunoSEQ multiplex PCR; TCRdb lists only in-frame clones, some missing. Found here are approximately 150,000 clones, 65% to 70% of them singletons; the top ten hold about 9.4%. The sequence was collected from a man in his thirties or forties in good health and CMV-seropositive. Sequencing was performed on PBMCs. This chain uses TRBV30 with TRBJ2-7; no firm D call. CDR3 bases: TGTGCCTGGAGTGTAGGCGGATCCTACGAGCAGTACTTC. This gives the protein CAWSVGGSYEQYF.